These T cell receptor beta chains were read from a single sample in a study of OX40 agonist ivuxolimab in advanced cancers. The data were produced by immunoSEQ multiplex PCR, yet TCRdb's version contains in-frame clones alone and is incomplete. The sample has tens of thousands of clones, around 87% seen once. The sample was CD4+ or CD8+ T cells sorted from blood, taken in a trial of the OX40 agonist ivuxolimab. The receptor set was obtained from an adult with an advanced solid tumor such as melanoma, head and neck, liver or kidney cancer. Both conserved end residues are part of each CDR3. D genes are given only for firm matches. Clone size is not always given. Where it is, it says once, few, many or a class for expanded clones.

v_gene	abundance	d_gene	j_gene	CDR3nt	CDR3aa
TRBV19	-	-	TRBJ1-1	TGTGCCAGTACCCGGGGTTCCAATCGGAACACTGAAGCTTTCTTT	CASTRGSNRNTEAFF
TRBV29-1	-	TRBD1	TRBJ2-7	TGCAGCGGGGGGACAGGGTTTGGTGTCGAGCAGTACTTC	CSGGTGFGVEQYF
TRBV5-1	-	-	TRBJ1-3	TGCGCCAGCAGCCCCACCTTAGCAGCTGGAAACACCATATATTTT	CASSPTLAAGNTIYF
TRBV18	-	-	TRBJ1-3	TGTGCCAGCTCACGATCGGGACGGAGCCATGGAAACACCATATATTTT	CASSRSGRSHGNTIYF
TRBV19	-	-	TRBJ2-7	TGTGCCAGTAGTATTCAAGGCTCAGGGCTCTACGAGCAGTACTTC	CASSIQGSGLYEQYF
TRBV6-1	-	-	TRBJ2-7	TGTGCCAGCAGCCCTACCCCCAGGGGAGAGCAGTACTTC	CASSPTPRGEQYF
TRBV10-3	-	TRBD1	TRBJ1-2	TGTGCCATCAGAAGTGAGGGGGACAGCTATGGCTACACCTTC	CAIRSEGDSYGYTF
TRBV28	few	-	TRBJ1-3	TGTGCCAGCAGTTCCGGGGGTAGGGCAGGCGGGAGAAACACCATATATTTT	CASSSGGRAGGRNTIYF
TRBV7-3	-	-	TRBJ2-7	TGTGCCAGCAGCCCAGGCGGCGGCGAGGCGCGAGAGCAGTACTTC	CASSPGGGEAREQYF
TRBV30	-	TRBD1	TRBJ1-5	TGTGCCTGGAGTTCTCCAGGGGGCCTTCCGTCGCCCCAGCATTTT	CAWSSPGGLPSPQHF
TRBV29-1	-	TRBD1	TRBJ2-7	TGCAGCGCCGGGGGACAGGGGAACTACGAGCAGTACTTC	CSAGGQGNYEQYF
TRBV11-2	-	TRBD1	TRBJ2-6	TGTGCCAGCACAGCGATAGGGGGCCCTGGGGCCAACGTCCTGACTTTC	CASTAIGGPGANVLTF
TRBV2	-	-	TRBJ2-3	TGTGCCAGCAGTGAAGTTCGACCGACAGATACGCAGTATTTT	CASSEVRPTDTQYF
TRBV28	-	TRBD2	TRBJ2-5	TGTGCCAGCAGCCTCTTAGCGGGGGCTGGTGAGACCCAGTACTTC	CASSLLAGAGETQYF
TRBV2	-	-	TRBJ2-1	TGTGCCAGCAGCCAGGGGGGGGCCTACAATGAGCAGTTCTTC	CASSQGGAYNEQFF
TRBV7-2	once	TRBD2	TRBJ2-1	TGTGCCAGCGTGTGGACTAGCGGCATCGATGAGCAGTTCTTC	CASVWTSGIDEQFF
TRBV19	few	TRBD2	TRBJ2-2	TGTGCCAGTACCAAGGGGAGCGGGAGGAACACCGGGGAGCTGTTTTTT	CASTKGSGRNTGELFF
TRBV30	-	-	TRBJ2-1	TGTGCCTGTGGCAGACGGGCGCCTGTCAATGAGCAGTTCTTC	CACGRRAPVNEQFF
TRBV28	-	TRBD1	TRBJ1-2	TGTGCCAGCAGTTCTCCCCAACTGACAGGGACCAACTATGGCTACACCTTC	CASSSPQLTGTNYGYTF
TRBV5-1	-	-	TRBJ2-7	TGCGCCAGCAGCTCCCGTATACGGGGCGAGCAGTACTTC	CASSSRIRGEQYF
TRBV19	few	TRBD1	TRBJ1-1	TGTGCCAGTAGTTCGACAGGGGACACTGAAGCTTTCTTT	CASSSTGDTEAFF
TRBV19	-	-	TRBJ1-1	TGTGCCTCTCGTGATGGGGGGGCCGTGAACACTGAAGCTTTCTTT	CASRDGGAVNTEAFF
TRBV7-3	-	-	TRBJ2-3	TGTGCCAGCAGCTTAACGGCAACTAGCACAGATACGCAGTATTTT	CASSLTATSTDTQYF
TRBV15	-	TRBD1	TRBJ1-2	TGTGCCACCAGCAGAGACGTCCAGGGGGCGAATGGCTACACCTTC	CATSRDVQGANGYTF
TRBV30	-	TRBD1	TRBJ2-5	TGTGCCTGGGGTAGAACAACAGGGGGTCAAGAGACCCAGTACTTC	CAWGRTTGGQETQYF
TRBV5-4	-	-	TRBJ2-3	TGTGCCAGCAGCTTACGGGGGCGCACAGATACGCAGTATTTT	CASSLRGRTDTQYF
TRBV4-1	-	-	TRBJ2-7	TGCGCCAGCAGCCGGGAAGAGGTCACCTACGAGCAGTACTTC	CASSREEVTYEQYF
TRBV14	-	-	TRBJ1-1	TGTGCCAGCAGCCAAGATCCTATTTCCCCAGGCCTCAACACTGAAGCTTTCTTT	CASSQDPISPGLNTEAFF
TRBV4-2	-	TRBD1	TRBJ2-1	TGTGCCAGCAGCGTCGGGACAGACTCCTACAATGAGCAGTTCTTC	CASSVGTDSYNEQFF
TRBV10-3	once	TRBD1	TRBJ1-1	TGTGCCATCAGTCCTGGGGGACAGAATTTGAACACTGAAGCTTTCTTT	CAISPGGQNLNTEAFF